What follows are 10 T cell receptor beta chains derived from one specimen sequenced in a study of metastatic and nonmetastatic thyroid tumors. From the PCR reads, TCRdb re-called clones with MiXCR. The sample consists of 15,000 to 20,000 clones, about a quarter of them appearing once. Every patient was untreated before thyroid surgery. Sequenced material: adjacent normal tissue. These receptors were taken from a female donor with papillary thyroid cancer or a benign thyroid nodule (not recorded which). Some clones in this sample may be carry-over from other donors' samples.

The genes are TRBV30 and TRBJ1-1, with 7 bases identical to TRBD1. The CDR3 spans 12 residues. Trimming at V came to 7 bases and at J to 3 bases, leaving 5 bases not matched to a gene. Germline-derived CDR1 and CDR2 are GTSNPN and SVGIG (reference sequence). This CDR3 reads CASQGVDTEAFF. CDR3 DNA sequence: TGTGCCTCTCAGGGGGTCGACACTGAAGCTTTCTTT. Looking up the rest from reference TRBV30 and TRBJ1-1 gives the full variable domain: SQTIHQWPATLVQPVGSPLSLECTVEGTSNPNLYWYRQAAGRGLQLLFYSVGIGQISSEVPQNLSASRPQDRQFILSSKKLLLSDSGFYLCASQGVDTEAFFGQGTRLTVV.

This rearrangement joins TRBV2 to TRBJ2-7; no reliable D call. The CDR3 sequence is 11 residues long. V lost 6 bases to trimming and J lost 3 bases, with 6 bases between them. The germline gives CDR1 SNHLY, CDR2 FYNNEI. In DNA form, the CDR3 reads TGTGCCAGCAGCCTATTCTACGAGCAGTACTTC. Encoded protein: CASSLFYEQYF.

This clone has more than one count but fewer than ten. This chain uses TRBV20-1 with TRBJ1-5, with 9 bases fitting TRBD1. This CDR3 has 15 residues. V lost 0 bases to trimming and J lost 2 bases; unmatched junction nucleotides: 2. Germline CDR1 DFQATT, CDR2 SNEGSKA (reference sequence). The CDR3 spells CSAREDRGGNQPQHF. The DNA for the CDR3 is TGCAGTGCTAGAGAAGACAGGGGGGGCAATCAGCCCCAGCATTTT.

The chain employs TRBV30 and TRBJ1-1, with a weak D call TRBD1 (5 bases). Germline-derived CDR1 and CDR2 are GTSNPN and SVGIG (reference sequence). The V gene lost 2 bases and the J gene lost 5 bases, with 12 bases spanning the gap. The CDR3 has 13 amino acids. CDR3 bases: TGTGCCTGGAGTAATCAGGGCCGGACTGAAGCTTTCTTT. Protein sequence: CAWSNQGRTEAFF.

This clone showed up just a few times. The chain joins TRBV25-1 to TRBJ1-6; no definite D call. CDR3 length: 14 residues. Trimming stripped 3 bases from V and 9 bases from J, with 12 bases between. Germline values: CDR1 MGHDK, CDR2 SYGVNS. Here the CDR3 DNA reads TGTGCCAGCAGTGAGGTTGAGTATTTTTCACCCCTCCACTTT. It specifies CASSEVEYFSPLHF.

A remark on this clone: This sample also contains other DNA sequences that code for the same CDR3. The chain links TRBV6-1 to TRBJ1-1, with a possible D match to TRBD1 (6 bases). Trimming left V 5 bases short and J 1 base short, with 14 bases between. CDR3 length equals 15 residues. The germline CDR1 and CDR2 sequences are MNHNS and SASEGT. CDR3 nucleotides: TGTGCCAGCAGTACTGAATACAGGGCGAACACTGAAGCTTTCTTT. It is translated as CASSTEYRANTEAFF.

CDR3 coding DNA: TGCAGTGCTAGAGGAGCGGGAGGTCGTGGGTACGAGCAGTACTTC. Translating gives CSARGAGGRGYEQYF. V usage is TRBV20-1 and J usage is TRBJ2-7, with 9 bases that match TRBD2. Trimming removed 1 base from V and 4 bases from J; junction bases left unmatched: 8. The CDR3 contains 15 residues. Germline V lookup: CDR1 DFQATT, CDR2 SNEGSKA (reference sequence).

This clone was detected many times. This chain links TRBV12-3 or TRBV12-4 with TRBJ2-1; TRBD2 agrees at 12 bases. V lost 6 bases to trimming and J lost 4 bases; unmatched junction nucleotides: 4. This CDR3 is 15 amino acids long. CDR3 sequence (DNA): TGTGCCAGCAGCGACGGGACTAGCGGGTACAATGAGCAGTTCTTC. Translation: CASSDGTSGYNEQFF.

This clone is labeled as medium-sized. V usage is TRBV2 and J usage is TRBJ2-2; D gene ambiguous. CDR3 length: 16 residues. With 4 bases removed from V and 4 bases from J, the gap between germline ends came to 16 bases. Germline V gives CDR1 SNHLY, CDR2 FYNNEI. The CDR3 loop is CASSAQAPAITGELFF. The CDR3 coding sequence is TGTGCCAGCAGTGCTCAAGCCCCGGCTATCACCGGGGAGCTGTTTTTT.

This clone showed up just a few times. The V call is TRBV6-1, the J call TRBJ2-7; tentatively, D is TRBD1 (6 bases). Trimming took 7 bases from V and 6 from J, leaving 19 bases between them. This CDR3 spans 14 amino acids. CDR1 and CDR2 (germline): MNHNS, SASEGT. The CDR3 here is CASISGTLGAEQYF. CDR3 sequence (DNA): TGTGCCAGCATCTCCGGGACACTTGGGGCCGAGCAGTACTTC.